This TCR beta chain is drawn from a study of early T cells in non-severe SARS-CoV-2 infection (dated by TCRdb to the early 2020s). Describing the broader study: Because TCR sequencing relied on bulk RNA taken from unsorted whole blood, pairing of alpha and beta chains was not possible.

This was a case-control study nested in a cohort of healthcare workers in London, UK, who had nasopharyngeal swab PCR tests and blood samples taken every week. Healthcare workers were enrolled in the week of the UK lockdown, from 23 to 31 March 2020, and were followed every week for up to about 15 weeks. From the cysteine through the phenylalanine, the CDR3 covers 21 amino acids. The kept DNA is CDR3 alone, 63 bases in frame from the first base. Via the germline V gene, CDR1 is SGHDT and CDR2 YYEEEE. The trim is 6 bases for V and 1 base for J, with a gap of 32 bases between the germline ends. What the work shows at the level of the full study, not this receptor alone: VDJdb matching was skewed toward anti-spike CD8 responses and likely underestimated virus-specific expansions, missing private and CD4 specificities.

This clonotype came up many times. Its binding antigen is unknown. No much larger clone exists at a distance of one base, and base qualities are not known. Library preparation was by 5' RACE. These reads were obtained on a NextSeq 500. To correct for sequencing error and PCR bias, the TCR library protocol tagged individual cDNA molecules with unique molecular identifiers. Both TCR alpha and beta chains were sequenced, and tight co-correlation was observed between alpha and beta sequence abundances in each sample. On the authors' methods: Decombinator V4 was used to perform V gene, J gene and CDR3 annotation of TCR sequences. Expanded TCRs were defined as changing significantly between any two time points under a Poisson model with p below 0.0001. TCR abundances were normalised to the total number of TCRs sequenced per sample and were expressed as counts per million. TRAV1-2 paired with TRAJ12, TRAJ20 or TRAJ33 defined MAIT TCRs, while TRAV10 paired with TRAJ18 defined iNKT TCRs. VDJdb, accessed 1 November 2021, was searched for CMV, EBV and SARS-CoV-2 annotated TCRs, excluding TCRs annotated for multiple antigens. TCRdb reworked the public reads: Q25 trimming with fastp, MiXCR clone assembly, productive beta chains retained. Identical CDR3 proteins give one entry, which carries the most common genes and DNA. The V and J calls reflect TCRdb's pipeline rather than the authors' work. The sample table contains 35,000 to 40,000 distinct CDR3 sequences; only one count was recorded for 3% to 4.5% of them. 10% of the sample rests with the top ten.

The receptor was derived from an adult who was a healthcare worker with PCR-confirmed SARS-CoV-2 infection or an uninfected control (not recorded which). The sequenced sample was whole blood. The V and J genes are TRBV5-6 and TRBJ2-1; 5 matching bases give a weak D call of TRBD2. DNA sequence: TGTGCCAGCATCTCCGGGAAGGGCCCGGTTTTTGAGTTAAGGTCCTACAATGAGCAGTTCTTC. Its protein product is CASISGKGPVFELRSYNEQFF. The reference TRBV5-6 and TRBJ2-1 proteins fill in what lies around the CDR3, so the full variable domain reads DAGVTQSPTHLIKTRGQQVTLRCSPKSGHDTVSWYQQALGQGPQFIFQYYEEEERQRGNFPDRFSGHQFPNYSSELNVNALLLGDSALYLCASISGKGPVFELRSYNEQFFGPGTRLTVL.